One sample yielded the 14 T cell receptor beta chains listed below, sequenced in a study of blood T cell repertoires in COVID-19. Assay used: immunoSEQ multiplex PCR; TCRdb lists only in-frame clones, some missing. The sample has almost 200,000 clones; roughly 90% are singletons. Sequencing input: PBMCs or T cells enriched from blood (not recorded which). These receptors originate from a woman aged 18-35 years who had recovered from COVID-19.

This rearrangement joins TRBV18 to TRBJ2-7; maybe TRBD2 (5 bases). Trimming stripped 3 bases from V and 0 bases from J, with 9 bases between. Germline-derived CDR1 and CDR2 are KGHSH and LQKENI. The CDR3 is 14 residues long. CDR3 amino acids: CASSPGIPSYEQYF. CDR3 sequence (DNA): TGTGCCAGCTCACCCGGGATCCCCTCCTACGAGCAGTACTTC.

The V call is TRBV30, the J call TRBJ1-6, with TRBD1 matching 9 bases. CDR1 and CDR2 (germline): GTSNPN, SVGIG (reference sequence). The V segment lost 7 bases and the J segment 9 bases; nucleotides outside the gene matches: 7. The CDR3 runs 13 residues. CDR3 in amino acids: CAFEGQGRSPLHF. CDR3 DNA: TGTGCCTTCGAAGGACAGGGGCGTTCACCCCTCCACTTT.

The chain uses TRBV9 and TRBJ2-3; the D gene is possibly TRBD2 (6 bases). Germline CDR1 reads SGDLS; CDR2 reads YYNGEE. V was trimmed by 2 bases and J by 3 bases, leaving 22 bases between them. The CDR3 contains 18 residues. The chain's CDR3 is CASSVGGAGHLQTDTQYF. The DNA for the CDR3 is TGTGCCAGCAGCGTCGGCGGGGCAGGACATCTTCAAACAGATACGCAGTATTTT.

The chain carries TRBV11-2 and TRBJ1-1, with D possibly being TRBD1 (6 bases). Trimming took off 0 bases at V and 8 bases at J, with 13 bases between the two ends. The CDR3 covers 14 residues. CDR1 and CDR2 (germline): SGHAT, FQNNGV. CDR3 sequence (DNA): TGTGCCAGCAGCTTAGATTGGGACACGTTGGAAGCTTTCTTT. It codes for CASSLDWDTLEAFF.

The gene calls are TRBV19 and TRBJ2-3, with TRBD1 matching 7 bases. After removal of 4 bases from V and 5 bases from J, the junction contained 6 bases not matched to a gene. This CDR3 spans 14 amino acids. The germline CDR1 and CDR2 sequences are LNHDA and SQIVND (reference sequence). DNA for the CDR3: TGTGCCAGTAGTAGAGGGGGCCAGGGAGATACGCAGTATTTT. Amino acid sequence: CASSRGGQGDTQYF.

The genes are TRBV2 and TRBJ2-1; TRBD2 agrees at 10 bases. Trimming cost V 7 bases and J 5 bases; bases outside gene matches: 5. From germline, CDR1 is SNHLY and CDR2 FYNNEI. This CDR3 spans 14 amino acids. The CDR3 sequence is CASISLAGDNEQFF. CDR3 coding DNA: TGTGCCAGCATTTCCCTAGCGGGGGACAATGAGCAGTTCTTC. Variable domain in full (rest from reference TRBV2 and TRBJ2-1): EPEVTQTPSHQVTQMGQEVILRCVPISNHLYFYWYRQILGQKVEFLVSFYNNEISEKSEIFDDQFSVERPDGSNFTLKIRSTKLEDSAMYFCASISLAGDNEQFFGPGTRLTVL.

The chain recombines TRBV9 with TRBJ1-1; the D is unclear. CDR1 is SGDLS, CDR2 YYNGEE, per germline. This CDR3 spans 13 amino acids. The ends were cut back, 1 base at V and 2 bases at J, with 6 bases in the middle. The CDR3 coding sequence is TGTGCCAGCAGCGTACAGTCTAACACTGAAGCTTTCTTT. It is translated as CASSVQSNTEAFF.

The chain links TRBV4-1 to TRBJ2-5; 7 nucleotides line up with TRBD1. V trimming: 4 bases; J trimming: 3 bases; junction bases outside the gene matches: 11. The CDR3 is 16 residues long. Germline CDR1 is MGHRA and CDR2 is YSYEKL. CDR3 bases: TGCGCCAGCAGCCCAAAGGGGGCAGAAAACGAAGAGACCCAGTACTTC. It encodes CASSPKGAENEETQYF.

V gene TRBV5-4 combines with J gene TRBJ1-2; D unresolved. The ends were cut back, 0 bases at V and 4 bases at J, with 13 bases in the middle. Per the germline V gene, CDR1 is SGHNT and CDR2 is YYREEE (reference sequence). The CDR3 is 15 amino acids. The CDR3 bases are TGTGCCAGCAGCTTGGAGGCGGGGATCGGCTATGGCTACACCTTC. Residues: CASSLEAGIGYGYTF. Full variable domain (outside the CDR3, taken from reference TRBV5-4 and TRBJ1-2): ETGVTQSPTHLIKTRGQQVTLRCSSQSGHNTVSWYQQALGQGPQFIFQYYREEENGRGNFPPRFSGLQFPNYSSELNVNALELDDSALYLCASSLEAGIGYGYTFGSGTRLTVV.

In DNA, the CDR3 is TGTGCCAGCAGCTTAAGTGCGGTGCACACAGATACGCAGTATTTT. This gives the protein CASSLSAVHTDTQYF. The chain combines TRBV7-6 with TRBJ2-3; D call uncertain. Trimming removed 2 bases from V and 2 bases from J, with 11 bases in between. CDR3 size: 15 residues. CDR1 and CDR2 from the germline V gene are SGHVS and FNYEAQ. The variable domain in full, completed from reference TRBV7-6 and TRBJ2-3, reads GAGVSQSPRYKVTKRGQDVALRCDPISGHVSLYWYRQALGQGPEFLTYFNYEAQQDKSGLPNDRFSAERPEGSISTLTIQRTEQRDSAMYRCASSLSAVHTDTQYFGPGTRLTVL.

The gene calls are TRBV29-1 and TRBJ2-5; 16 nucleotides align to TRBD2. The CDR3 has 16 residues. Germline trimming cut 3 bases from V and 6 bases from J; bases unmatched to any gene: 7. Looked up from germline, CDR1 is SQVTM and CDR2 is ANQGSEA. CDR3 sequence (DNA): TGCAGCGTTGAGGGGACTAGCGGGGGGGCCGCGAAGACCCAGTACTTC. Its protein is CSVEGTSGGAAKTQYF.

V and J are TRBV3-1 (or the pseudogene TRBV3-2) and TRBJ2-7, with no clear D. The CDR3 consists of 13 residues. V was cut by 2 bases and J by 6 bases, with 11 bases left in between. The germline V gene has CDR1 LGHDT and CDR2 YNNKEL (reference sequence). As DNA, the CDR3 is TGTGCCAGCAGCCAACGATCGCGAGTCGAGCAGTACTTC. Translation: CASSQRSRVEQYF.

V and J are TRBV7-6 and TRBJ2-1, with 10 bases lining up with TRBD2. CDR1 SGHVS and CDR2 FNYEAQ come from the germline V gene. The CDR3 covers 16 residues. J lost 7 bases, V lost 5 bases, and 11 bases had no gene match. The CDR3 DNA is TGTGCCAGCAGCGCCCCAAGCGGGGGGGCTTTAAATGAGCAGTTCTTC. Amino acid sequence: CASSAPSGGALNEQFF.

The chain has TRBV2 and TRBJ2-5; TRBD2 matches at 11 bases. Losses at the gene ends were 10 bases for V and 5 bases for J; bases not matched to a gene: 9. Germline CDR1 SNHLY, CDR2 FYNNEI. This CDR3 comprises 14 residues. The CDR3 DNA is TGTGCCAAAAGGGTAGCGGGGGGGCTGGAGACCCAGTACTTC. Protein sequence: CAKRVAGGLETQYF.